This is a list of T cell receptor beta chains from one sample in a study of cytomegalovirus exposure and HLA in healthy donors. The repertoire was sequenced with immunoSEQ multiplex PCR; TCRdb's copy has only in-frame clones and lacks some. The table shows around 80,000 clones, with 65% to 75% occurring only once. Sequencing input: PBMCs. The receptors come from a man aged 35-49 years in good health and CMV-seropositive. Each CDR3 is given with its conserved first and last residue. D genes are given only for firm matches. Some rows mark clone size as missing; the rest say once, few, many or name a class of expanded clone.

len: 15; j_gene: TRBJ2-7; d_gene: TRBD1; abundance: .; v_gene: TRBV29-1; CDR3nt: TGCAGTGTAACCGGGACAGGGGGCTCCATGGACGAGCAGTACTTC; CDR3aa: CSVTGTGGSMDEQYF
len: 14; j_gene: TRBJ1-1; d_gene: .; abundance: .; v_gene: TRBV2; CDR3nt: TGTGCCAGCAGTGGGCCGACAGGGAACACTGAAGCTTTCTTT; CDR3aa: CASSGPTGNTEAFF
len: 12; j_gene: TRBJ1-1; d_gene: .; abundance: .; v_gene: TRBV27; CDR3nt: TGTGCCAGCAGTTTAATGGGGCGGGAAGCTTTCTTT; CDR3aa: CASSLMGREAFF
len: 16; j_gene: TRBJ2-2; d_gene: .; abundance: .; v_gene: TRBV5-1; CDR3nt: TGCGCCAGCAGCTTGGGGTCAGGGGTTGACACCGGGGAGCTGTTTTTT; CDR3aa: CASSLGSGVDTGELFF
len: 16; j_gene: TRBJ2-1; d_gene: TRBD2; abundance: .; v_gene: TRBV6-1; CDR3nt: TGTGCCAGCAGTGTGAGACTAGCGGGGGCCGGGGATGAGCAGTTCTTC; CDR3aa: CASSVRLAGAGDEQFF
len: 15; j_gene: TRBJ2-7; d_gene: TRBD2; abundance: .; v_gene: TRBV27; CDR3nt: TGTGCCAGCACCCTGGGGGGACTAGCCCCTCGGGAGCAGTACTTC; CDR3aa: CASTLGGLAPREQYF
len: 13; j_gene: TRBJ1-2; d_gene: TRBD1; abundance: .; v_gene: TRBV6-6; CDR3nt: TGTGCCAGCAGTTTGGGACAGCCCTATGGCTACACCTTC; CDR3aa: CASSLGQPYGYTF
len: 16; j_gene: TRBJ2-1; d_gene: .; abundance: .; v_gene: TRBV28; CDR3nt: TGTGCCAGCAGTTCCCTTGGTGGCCCTCTGTACAATGAGCAGTTCTTC; CDR3aa: CASSSLGGPLYNEQFF
len: 14; j_gene: TRBJ1-6; d_gene: TRBD1; abundance: .; v_gene: TRBV5-1; CDR3nt: TGCGCCAGCAAGGCGGAGGGGGCAGGGACACCCCTCCACTTT; CDR3aa: CASKAEGAGTPLHF
len: 15; j_gene: TRBJ1-2; d_gene: TRBD1; abundance: few; v_gene: TRBV7-8; CDR3nt: TGTGCCAGCAGCTCGGACAGGGGGTATGGTCATGGCTACACCTTC; CDR3aa: CASSSDRGYGHGYTF
len: 16; j_gene: TRBJ1-5; d_gene: TRBD1; abundance: .; v_gene: TRBV18; CDR3nt: TGTGCCAGCTCACCACAGGGGGCTGAGAGCAATCAGCCCCAGCATTTT; CDR3aa: CASSPQGAESNQPQHF
len: 17; j_gene: TRBJ1-1; d_gene: TRBD1; abundance: once; v_gene: TRBV11-2; CDR3nt: TGTGCCAGCAGCTTAAACCCGGGACAGGGGGCAGACACTGAAGCTTTCTTT; CDR3aa: CASSLNPGQGADTEAFF
len: 14; j_gene: TRBJ1-2; d_gene: TRBD1; abundance: .; v_gene: TRBV5-1; CDR3nt: TGCGCCAGCAGCCTGGGGACAGATTACTATGGCTACACCTTC; CDR3aa: CASSLGTDYYGYTF
len: 15; j_gene: TRBJ2-7; d_gene: .; abundance: .; v_gene: TRBV7-8; CDR3nt: TGTGCCAGCAGCAAAGCAGGGGAGGGTAGAGGCGGGGCGTACTTC; CDR3aa: CASSKAGEGRGGAYF
len: 11; j_gene: TRBJ1-1; d_gene: TRBD1; abundance: once; v_gene: TRBV19; CDR3nt: TGTGCCAGTAGTTCAGGGGGTGAAGCTTTCTTT; CDR3aa: CASSSGGEAFF
len: 18; j_gene: TRBJ1-1; d_gene: .; abundance: once; v_gene: TRBV19; CDR3nt: TGTGCCAGTATATCCTTACAGCGGATACCTCCTATGAACACTGAAGCTTTCTTT; CDR3aa: CASISLQRIPPMNTEAFF